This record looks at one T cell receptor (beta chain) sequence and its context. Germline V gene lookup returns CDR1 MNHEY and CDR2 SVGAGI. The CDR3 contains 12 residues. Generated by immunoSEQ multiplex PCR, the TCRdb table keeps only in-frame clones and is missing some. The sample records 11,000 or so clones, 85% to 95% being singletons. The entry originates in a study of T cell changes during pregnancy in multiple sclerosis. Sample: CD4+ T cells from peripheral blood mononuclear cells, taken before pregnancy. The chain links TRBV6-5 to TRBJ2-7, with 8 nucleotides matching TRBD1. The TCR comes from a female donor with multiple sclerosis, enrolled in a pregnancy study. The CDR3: CASGQENYEQYF. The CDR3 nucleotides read TGTGCATCGGGACAGGAGAACTACGAGCAGTACTTC.